This T cell receptor beta chain was sequenced for a study of T cells in Graves' hyperthyroidism and ophthalmopathy. The wider study: The blood sample was taken at first diagnosis, before treatment began.

Germline assignment: CDR1 MNHEY and CDR2 SVGAGI. V lost 1 base and J 1 base, leaving 13 bases between the germline ends. This CDR3 is 16 amino acids long. This clonotype was detected only once. Antigen specificity is unknown. Amplification yielded TCR beta CDR3 regions, with RNA transcripts as the source. TCR CDR3 regions were first amplified by RT-PCR with HTBI primers. One entry per CDR3 protein results from TCRdb running MiXCR on the multiplex PCR reads. The table includes about 500,000 distinct CDR3 sequences, 15% to 20% detected once. General observations from the study: The model's output predicted ophthalmopathy at a median of roughly 6.9 months prior to onset.

Patients with ophthalmopathy all had a Clinical Activity Score of at least 3, a NOSPECS grade of at least 4 and duration under 3 months. Fresh peripheral blood, around 9.2 ml of it, supplied the PBMCs. The source of this sequence is a woman aged 25 to 45 with Graves' ophthalmopathy. V usage is TRBV6-5 and J usage is TRBJ1-1, with D possibly TRBD1 on 5 matching bases. Sequenced material: blood. The CDR3: CASSYLVVTGNTEAFF. The CDR3 nucleotides are TGTGCCAGCAGTTACTTGGTAGTAACAGGGAACACTGAAGCTTTCTTT.